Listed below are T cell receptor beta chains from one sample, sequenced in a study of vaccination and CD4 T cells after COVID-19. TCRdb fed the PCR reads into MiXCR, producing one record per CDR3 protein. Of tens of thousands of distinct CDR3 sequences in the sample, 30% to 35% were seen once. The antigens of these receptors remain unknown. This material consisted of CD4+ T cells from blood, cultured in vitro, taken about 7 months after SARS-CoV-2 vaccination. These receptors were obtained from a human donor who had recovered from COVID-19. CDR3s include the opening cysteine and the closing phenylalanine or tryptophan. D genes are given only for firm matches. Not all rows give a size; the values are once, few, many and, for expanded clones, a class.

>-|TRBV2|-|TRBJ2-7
CASSDSYEQYF
TGTGCCAGCAGTGATTCCTACGAGCAGTACTTC
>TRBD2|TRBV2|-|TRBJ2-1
CASRGTGRVAGASYNEQFF
TGTGCCAGCAGGGGTACAGGAAGGGTTGCGGGAGCTTCCTACAATGAGCAGTTCTTC
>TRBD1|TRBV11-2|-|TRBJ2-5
CASSGQGQTIGTQYF
TGTGCCAGCAGCGGACAGGGACAGACAATCGGGACCCAGTACTTC
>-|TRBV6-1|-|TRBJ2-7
CASSDTGRTYEQYF
TGTGCCAGCAGCGACACAGGGAGGACTTACGAGCAGTACTTC
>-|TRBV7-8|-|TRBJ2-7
CASSLGFLAGYEQYF
TGTGCCAGCAGCTTAGGGTTCCTGGCGGGCTACGAGCAGTACTTC
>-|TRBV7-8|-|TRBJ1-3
CASSPTGYSGNTIYF
TGTGCCAGCAGCCCAACAGGGTACTCTGGAAACACCATATATTTT
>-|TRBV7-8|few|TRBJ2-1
CASSSRLLTVFGEQFF
TGTGCCAGCAGCTCCCGACTGCTGACAGTTTTTGGTGAGCAGTTCTTC
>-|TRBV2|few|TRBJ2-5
CASSEFRETQYF
TGTGCCAGCAGTGAATTCAGAGAGACCCAGTACTTC
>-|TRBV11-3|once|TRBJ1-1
CASSRDTTNTEAFF
TGTGCCAGCAGCCGAGACACGACGAACACTGAAGCTTTCTTT
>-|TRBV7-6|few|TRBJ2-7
CASSLGTGTAYEQYF
TGTGCCAGCAGCTTAGGTACGGGGACGGCCTACGAGCAGTACTTC
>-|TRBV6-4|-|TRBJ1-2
CASSDRGYGYTF
TGTGCCAGCAGTGACCGGGGATATGGCTACACCTTC
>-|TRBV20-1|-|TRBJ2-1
CSATRGRDEQFF
TGCAGTGCTACCAGGGGACGCGATGAGCAGTTCTTC
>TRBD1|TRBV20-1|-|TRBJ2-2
CSAGNRGLGTGELFF
TGCAGTGCTGGGAACAGGGGGCTTGGCACCGGGGAGCTGTTTTTT
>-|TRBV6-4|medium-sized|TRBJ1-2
CASSPGALYGYTF
TGTGCCAGCAGCCCGGGGGCCCTTTATGGCTACACCTTC
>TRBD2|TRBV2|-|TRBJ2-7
CASSENRDYQAYEQYF
TGTGCCAGCAGTGAGAACCGGGACTACCAAGCCTACGAGCAGTACTTC
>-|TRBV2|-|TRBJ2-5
CASSRFPEGLQETQYF
TGTGCCAGCAGTAGATTCCCAGAAGGCCTCCAAGAGACCCAGTACTTC
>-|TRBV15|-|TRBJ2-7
CATSRGGDVAYEQYF
TGTGCCACCAGCAGAGGAGGAGATGTAGCCTACGAGCAGTACTTC
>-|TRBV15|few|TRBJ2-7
CATSRDVAVFYEQYF
TGTGCCACCAGCAGAGATGTAGCAGTGTTCTACGAGCAGTACTTC
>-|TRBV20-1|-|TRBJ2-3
CSARDRTGSDTQYF
TGCAGTGCTAGAGATCGGACCGGCTCAGATACGCAGTATTTT
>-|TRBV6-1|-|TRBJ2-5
CASSLGLDVRTQYF
TGTGCCAGCAGCCTTGGACTGGACGTGAGGACCCAGTACTTC
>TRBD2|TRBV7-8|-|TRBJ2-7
CASSLPGLAGLSSYEQYF
TGTGCCAGCAGCCTCCCGGGACTAGCGGGACTTAGCTCCTACGAGCAGTACTTC
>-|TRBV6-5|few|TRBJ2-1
CASSSSSEVFF
TGTGCCAGCAGTTCCTCTAGCGAGGTGTTCTTC
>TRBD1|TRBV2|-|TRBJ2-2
CASREQGASTGELFF
TGTGCCAGCAGGGAACAGGGGGCGAGCACCGGGGAGCTGTTTTTT
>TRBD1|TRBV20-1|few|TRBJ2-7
CSATDRVEEQYF
TGCAGTGCTACGGACAGGGTCGAGGAGCAGTACTTC
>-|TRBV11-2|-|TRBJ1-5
CASSSLAGPQHF
TGTGCCAGCAGCTCTCTGGCGGGGCCCCAGCATTTT
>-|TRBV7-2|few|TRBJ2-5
CASSAPWGGWYF
TGTGCCAGCAGCGCCCCTTGGGGCGGGTGGTACTTC
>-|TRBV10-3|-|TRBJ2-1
CAISEYEHQFF
TGTGCCATCAGTGAATATGAGCACCAGTTCTTC
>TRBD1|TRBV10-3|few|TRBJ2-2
CAIKGTADTGELFF
TGTGCCATCAAGGGGACAGCGGACACCGGGGAGCTGTTTTTT
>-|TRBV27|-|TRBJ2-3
CASSFNRLGTQYF
TGTGCCAGCAGTTTTAATCGTTTGGGTACGCAGTATTTT
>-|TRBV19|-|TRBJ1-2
CASSIKDWGGGYTF
TGTGCCAGTAGTATAAAGGACTGGGGAGGTGGCTACACCTTC
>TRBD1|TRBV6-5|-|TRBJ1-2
CASSSRTGNGYTF
TGTGCCAGCAGTTCCAGGACAGGGAATGGCTACACCTTC
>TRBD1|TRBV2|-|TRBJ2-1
CASRDRVEFF
TGTGCCAGCCGGGACAGGGTCGAGTTCTTC
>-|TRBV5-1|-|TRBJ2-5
CASWGDSQETQYF
TGCGCCAGCTGGGGCGACAGCCAAGAGACCCAGTACTTC
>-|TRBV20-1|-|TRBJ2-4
CSASEGSAKNIQYF
TGCAGTGCCAGTGAGGGCTCGGCCAAAAACATTCAGTACTTC
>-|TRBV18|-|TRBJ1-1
CASSPPAQWNTEAFF
TGTGCCAGCTCACCACCGGCACAGTGGAACACTGAAGCTTTCTTT
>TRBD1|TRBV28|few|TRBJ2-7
CASSRDRTYEQYF
TGTGCCAGCAGTCGGGACAGAACCTACGAGCAGTACTTC
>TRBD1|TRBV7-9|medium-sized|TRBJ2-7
CASSLGTRTTGGSYEQYF
TGTGCCAGCAGCTTAGGTACGCGGACAACAGGGGGCTCCTACGAGCAGTACTTC
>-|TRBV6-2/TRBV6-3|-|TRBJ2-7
CASSPTAVTGQYF
TGTGCCAGCAGTCCAACGGCGGTAACTGGGCAGTACTTC
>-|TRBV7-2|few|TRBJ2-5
CASSLRGGAETQYF
TGTGCCAGCAGCTTAAGGGGGGGCGCGGAGACCCAGTACTTC
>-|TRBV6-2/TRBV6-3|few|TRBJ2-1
CASSVRRSYNEQFF
TGTGCCAGCAGTGTACGACGCTCCTACAATGAGCAGTTCTTC
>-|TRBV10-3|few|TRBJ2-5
CAIIKRSLIEYQETQYF
TGTGCCATCATCAAACGTAGCCTAATCGAGTACCAAGAGACCCAGTACTTC
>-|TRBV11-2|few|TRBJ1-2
CASSGEGYGYTF
TGTGCCAGCAGCGGGGAGGGGTATGGCTACACCTTC
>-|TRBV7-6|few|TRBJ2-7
CASSLAPRGFVYEQYF
TGTGCCAGCAGCTTAGCCCCGAGAGGGTTCGTATACGAGCAGTACTTC
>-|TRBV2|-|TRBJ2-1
CASSDDGNEQFF
TGTGCCAGCAGTGACGACGGCAATGAGCAGTTCTTC
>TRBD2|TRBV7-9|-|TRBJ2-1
CASSFTSGSWDEQFF
TGTGCCAGCAGTTTCACTAGCGGGAGTTGGGATGAGCAGTTCTTC
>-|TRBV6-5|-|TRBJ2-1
CASSFSPTDYNEQFF
TGTGCCAGCAGTTTCTCCCCGACGGATTACAATGAGCAGTTCTTC
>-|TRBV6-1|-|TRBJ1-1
CASREYPNTEAFF
TGTGCCAGCAGGGAATACCCGAACACTGAAGCTTTCTTT
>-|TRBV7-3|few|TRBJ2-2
CASSAGTGELFF
TGTGCCAGCAGCGCGGGAACCGGGGAGCTGTTTTTT
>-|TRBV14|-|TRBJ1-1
CASSQDFGVRGTEAFF
TGTGCCAGCAGCCAAGATTTCGGGGTAAGGGGAACTGAAGCTTTCTTT
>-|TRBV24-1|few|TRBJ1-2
CATSDPGRFYGYTF
TGTGCCACCAGTGACCCAGGACGGTTCTATGGCTACACCTTC
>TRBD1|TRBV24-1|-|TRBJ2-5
CATSDSDRGETQYF
TGTGCCACCAGTGATTCGGACAGGGGGGAGACCCAGTACTTC
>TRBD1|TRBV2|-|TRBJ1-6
CASSGNRGNSPLHF
TGTGCCAGCAGTGGAAACAGGGGTAATTCACCCCTCCACTTT
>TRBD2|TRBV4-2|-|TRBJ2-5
CASSQDPIAGGKETQYF
TGTGCCAGCAGCCAAGACCCGATAGCGGGGGGGAAGGAGACCCAGTACTTC
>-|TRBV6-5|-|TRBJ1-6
CASSYGQRNSPLHF
TGTGCCAGCAGTTACGGGCAGCGGAATTCACCCCTCCACTTT
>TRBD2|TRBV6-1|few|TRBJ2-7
CASTKPGLAGVEQYF
TGTGCCAGCACTAAACCGGGACTAGCGGGAGTTGAGCAGTACTTC
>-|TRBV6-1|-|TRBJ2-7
CASSEKPGSDAYEQYF
TGTGCCAGCAGTGAAAAACCCGGGTCCGACGCCTACGAGCAGTACTTC
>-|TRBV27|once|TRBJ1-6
CASSPKQGYNSPFHF
TGTGCCAGCAGTCCCAAGCAGGGTTATAATTCACCCTTCCACTTT
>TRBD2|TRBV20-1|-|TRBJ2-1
CSARGPSGSSYNEQFF
TGCAGTGCTAGGGGCCCTAGCGGGAGTTCCTACAATGAGCAGTTCTTC
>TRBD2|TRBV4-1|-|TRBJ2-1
CASSQPTSGRGNEQFF
TGCGCCAGCAGCCAACCTACTAGCGGGAGAGGCAATGAGCAGTTCTTC
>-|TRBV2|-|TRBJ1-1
CASRREAVGFSTEAFF
TGTGCCAGCCGGAGGGAGGCAGTTGGTTTTAGCACTGAAGCTTTCTTT